This entry is about one T cell receptor (beta chain). This entry comes from a study of CD8 T cells in Susac syndrome. This CDR3 is built from 15 residues. CDR1 SGDLS and CDR2 YYNGEE come from the germline V gene. With 2 bases clipped from V and 9 bases from J, the junction kept 7 bases outside the gene matches. FACS enriched CD8+ TEMRA cells, while bulk CD8+ and CD4+ were negatively isolated. An input of about 0.5 to 1 ug of RNA was subjected to reverse transcription using random hexamers. Amplification of TCR beta CDR3 used immunoSEQ multiplex PCR across 54 Vbeta and 13 Jbeta. TCRdb independently ran MiXCR on the immunoSEQ multiplex PCR reads; one entry per CDR3 protein. The table lists about 80,000 distinct CDR3 sequences, around 94% of them singletons.

This sequence originates from a human donor in good health. Sequenced material: CD8+ T cells from PBMCs. The chain has TRBV9 and TRBJ2-1; TRBD2 matches at 11 bases. CDR3 in DNA: TGTGCCAGCAGCGTGTCACTAGCGGGAGCGGTTGAGCAGTTCTTC. Protein: CASSVSLAGAVEQFF.